This TCR beta chain was sequenced during a study of early T cells in non-severe SARS-CoV-2 infection. Study details: Chains from this unsorted whole-blood bulk RNA could not be paired. Regarding the study as a whole: Comparison of clonotypes with VDJdb favored anti-spike CD8 responses while missing private and CD4 specificities.

Trimming shortened V by 5 bases and J by 4 bases, and 14 bases separated the two germline ends. The CDR3 consists of 13 residues. The V gene's germline CDR1 is DFQATT and CDR2 SNEGSKA (reference sequence). Individual cDNA molecules were tagged with unique molecular identifiers. One entry per CDR3 protein results from TCRdb running MiXCR on the 5' RACE reads. The sample has roughly 28,000 distinct CDR3 sequences, about 5% seen once. This clonotype occurred many times. As yet, its antigen is unknown. This clonotype originated in an adult who was a healthcare worker with PCR-confirmed SARS-CoV-2 infection or an uninfected control (not recorded which). Sequencing was done on a sample of whole blood. The chain joins TRBV20-1 to TRBJ1-2; D may be TRBD1 (6 bases). The CDR3 DNA reads as TGCAGTGCTGGGACAACCCGGAGCTATGGCTACACCTTC. Translation: CSAGTTRSYGYTF.